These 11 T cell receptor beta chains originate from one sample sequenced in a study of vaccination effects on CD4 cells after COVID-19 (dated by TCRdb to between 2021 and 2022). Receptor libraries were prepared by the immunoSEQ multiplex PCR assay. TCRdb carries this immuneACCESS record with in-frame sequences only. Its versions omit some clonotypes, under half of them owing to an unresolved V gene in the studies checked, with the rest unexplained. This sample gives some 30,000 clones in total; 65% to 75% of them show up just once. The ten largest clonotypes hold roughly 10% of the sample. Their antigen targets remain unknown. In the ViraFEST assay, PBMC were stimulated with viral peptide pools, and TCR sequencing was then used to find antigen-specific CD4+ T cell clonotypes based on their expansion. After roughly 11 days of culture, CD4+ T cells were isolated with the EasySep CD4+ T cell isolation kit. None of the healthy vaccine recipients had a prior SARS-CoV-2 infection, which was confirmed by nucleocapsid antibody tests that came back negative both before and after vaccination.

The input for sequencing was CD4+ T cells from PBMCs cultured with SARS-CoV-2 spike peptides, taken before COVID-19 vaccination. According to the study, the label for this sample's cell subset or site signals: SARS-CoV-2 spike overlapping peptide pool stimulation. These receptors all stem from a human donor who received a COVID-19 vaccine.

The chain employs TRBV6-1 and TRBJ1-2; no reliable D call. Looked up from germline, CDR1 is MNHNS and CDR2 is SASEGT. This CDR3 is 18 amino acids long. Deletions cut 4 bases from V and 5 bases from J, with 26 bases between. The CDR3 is CASSARRRRASQNYGYTF. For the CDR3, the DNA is TGTGCCAGCAGTGCGAGACGGCGTAGAGCCTCGCAGAATTATGGCTACACCTTC.

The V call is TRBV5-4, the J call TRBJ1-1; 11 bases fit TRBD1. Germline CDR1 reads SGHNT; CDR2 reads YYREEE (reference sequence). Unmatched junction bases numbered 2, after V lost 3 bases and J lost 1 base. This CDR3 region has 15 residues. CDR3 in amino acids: CASSWDRGKNTEAFF. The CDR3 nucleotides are TGTGCCAGCAGCTGGGACAGGGGGAAGAACACTGAAGCTTTCTTT.

In DNA, the CDR3 is TGTGCCAGCAGCTTAGGCCTGCTAGCGGGGGGGCACAATGAGCAGTTCTTC. It is translated as CASSLGLLAGGHNEQFF. V is TRBV11-3 and J is TRBJ2-1; 12 positions match TRBD2. V lost 1 base to trimming and J lost 5 bases; unmatched junction nucleotides: 6. Germline V gene lookup returns CDR1 SGHNT and CDR2 YENEEA. CDR3 length: 17 amino acids.

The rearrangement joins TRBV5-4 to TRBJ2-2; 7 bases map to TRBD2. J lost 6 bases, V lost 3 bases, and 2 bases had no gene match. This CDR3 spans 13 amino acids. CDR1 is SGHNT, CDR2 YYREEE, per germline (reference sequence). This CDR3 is CASSSAGAGELFF. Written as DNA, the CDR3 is TGTGCCAGCAGCTCCGCGGGAGCCGGGGAGCTGTTTTTT. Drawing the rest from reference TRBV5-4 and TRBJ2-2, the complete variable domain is ETGVTQSPTHLIKTRGQQVTLRCSSQSGHNTVSWYQQALGQGPQFIFQYYREEENGRGNFPPRFSGLQFPNYSSELNVNALELDDSALYLCASSSAGAGELFFGEGSRLTVL.

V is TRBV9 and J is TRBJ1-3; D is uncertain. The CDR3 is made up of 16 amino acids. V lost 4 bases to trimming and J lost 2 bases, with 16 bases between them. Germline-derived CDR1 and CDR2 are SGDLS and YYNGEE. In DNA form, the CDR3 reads TGTGCCAGCAGCCCCGTCACGCGAACAGCTGGAAACACCATATATTTT. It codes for CASSPVTRTAGNTIYF.

CDR3 in amino acids: CASSVGGEKETQYF. CDR3 DNA: TGTGCCAGCAGCGTGGGTGGGGAAAAAGAGACCCAGTACTTC. This chain connects TRBV9 to TRBJ2-5; D not resolved. The V end was cut by 2 bases, the J end by 3 bases, with 11 bases between. Germline CDR1 and CDR2: SGDLS and YYNGEE. This CDR3 region has 14 residues.

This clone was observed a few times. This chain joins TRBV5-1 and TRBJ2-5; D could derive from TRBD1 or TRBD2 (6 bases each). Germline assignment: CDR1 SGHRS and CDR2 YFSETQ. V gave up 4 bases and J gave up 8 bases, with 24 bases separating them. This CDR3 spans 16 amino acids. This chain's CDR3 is CASSDRRISGARTQYF. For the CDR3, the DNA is TGCGCCAGCAGCGACCGCCGCATATCGGGGGCCCGTACCCAGTACTTC. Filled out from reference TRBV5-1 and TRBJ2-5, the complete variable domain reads KAGVTQTPRYLIKTRGQQVTLSCSPISGHRSVSWYQQTPGQGLQFLFEYFSETQRNKGNFPGRFSGRQFSNSRSEMNVSTLELGDSALYLCASSDRRISGARTQYFGPGTRLLVL.

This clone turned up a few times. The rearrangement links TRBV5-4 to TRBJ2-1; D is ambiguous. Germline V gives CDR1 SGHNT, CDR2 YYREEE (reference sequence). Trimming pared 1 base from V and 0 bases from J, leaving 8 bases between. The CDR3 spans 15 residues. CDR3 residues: CASSLTTPSYNEQFF. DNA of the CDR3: TGTGCCAGCAGCTTGACAACACCCTCCTACAATGAGCAGTTCTTC. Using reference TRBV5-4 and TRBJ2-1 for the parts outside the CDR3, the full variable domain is ETGVTQSPTHLIKTRGQQVTLRCSSQSGHNTVSWYQQALGQGPQFIFQYYREEENGRGNFPPRFSGLQFPNYSSELNVNALELDDSALYLCASSLTTPSYNEQFFGPGTRLTVL.

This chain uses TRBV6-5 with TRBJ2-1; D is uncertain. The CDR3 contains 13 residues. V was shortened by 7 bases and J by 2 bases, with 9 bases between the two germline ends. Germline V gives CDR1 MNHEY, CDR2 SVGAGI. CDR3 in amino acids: CASTWFAYNEQFF. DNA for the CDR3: TGTGCCAGCACGTGGTTCGCCTACAATGAGCAGTTCTTC.

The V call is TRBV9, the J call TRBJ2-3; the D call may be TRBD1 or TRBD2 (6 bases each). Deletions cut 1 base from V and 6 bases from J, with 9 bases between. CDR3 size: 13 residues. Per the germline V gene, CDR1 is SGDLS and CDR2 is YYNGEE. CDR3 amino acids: CASSVWGADTQYF. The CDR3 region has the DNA TGTGCCAGCAGCGTATGGGGGGCTGATACGCAGTATTTT.

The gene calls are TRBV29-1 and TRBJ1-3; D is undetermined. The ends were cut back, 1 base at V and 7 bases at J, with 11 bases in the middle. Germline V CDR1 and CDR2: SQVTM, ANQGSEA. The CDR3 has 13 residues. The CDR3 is CSVEGAGRNTIYF. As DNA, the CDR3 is TGCAGCGTTGAAGGGGCTGGGCGGAACACCATATATTTT.